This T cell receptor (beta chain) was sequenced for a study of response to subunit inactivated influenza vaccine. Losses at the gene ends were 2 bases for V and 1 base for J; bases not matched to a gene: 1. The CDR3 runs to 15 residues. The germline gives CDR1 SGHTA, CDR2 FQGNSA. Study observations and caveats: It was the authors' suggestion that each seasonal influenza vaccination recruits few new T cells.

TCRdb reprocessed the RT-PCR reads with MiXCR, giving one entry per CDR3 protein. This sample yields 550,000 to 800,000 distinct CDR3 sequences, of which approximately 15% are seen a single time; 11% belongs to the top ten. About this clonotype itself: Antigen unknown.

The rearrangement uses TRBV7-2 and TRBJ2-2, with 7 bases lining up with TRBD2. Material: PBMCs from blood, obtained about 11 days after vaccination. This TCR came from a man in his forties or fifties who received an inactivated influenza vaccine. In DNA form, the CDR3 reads TGTGCCAGCAGCTTAAGCGGGATGAACACCGGGGAGCTGTTTTTT. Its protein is CASSLSGMNTGELFF.